Below are 26 T cell receptor beta chains sequenced from a single sample in a study of T cell responses to AZD1222 COVID-19 vaccine (dated by TCRdb to 2020 to 2022). This specimen's time point label, interpreted: baseline before first vaccination. The receptor library was made with the immunoSEQ multiplex PCR assay. TCRdb obtained this table from immuneACCESS and retained in-frame rearrangements with V and J assigned. These tables miss some clones; where compared with another copy, unresolved V genes account for less than half of the shortfall, and the remainder is unexplained. For this sample the table gives 150,000 to 200,000 clones, of which around 95% were detected only once. Approximately 0.6% of the sample goes to the ten largest clones. Sequences were derived from peripheral blood, sampled on day 0 of AZD1222 vaccination. Receptors were obtained from an adult in good health.

This clone was recorded once. V and J are TRBV6-5 and TRBJ2-1; 12 nucleotides agree with TRBD1. The CDR3 has 16 residues. Germline trimming cut 4 bases from V and 6 bases from J; bases unmatched to any gene: 7. The germline gives CDR1 MNHEY, CDR2 SVGAGI. The CDR3 nucleotides are TGTGCCAGCAGTTCCCTGGGACAGGGGGCATTCAATGAGCAGTTCTTC. Amino acid sequence: CASSSLGQGAFNEQFF.

This clone has more than one count but fewer than ten. V and J are TRBV6-5 and TRBJ1-3; no firm D call. The V gene lost 7 bases and the J gene lost 0 bases, with 10 bases spanning the gap. Germline CDR1 is MNHEY and CDR2 is SVGAGI. The CDR3 sequence is 14 residues long. The DNA of the CDR3 is TGTGCCAGCACCCTAGACAACTCTGGAAACACCATATATTTT. It encodes CASTLDNSGNTIYF.

This clone appeared once. The chain combines TRBV6-5 with TRBJ1-1; D unresolved. Per the germline V gene, CDR1 is MNHEY and CDR2 is SVGAGI. The V gene lost 6 bases and the J gene lost 3 bases, with 11 bases spanning the gap. The CDR3 has 13 residues. CDR3 DNA sequence: TGTGCCAGCAGACTTAGTGGGTACACTGAAGCTTTCTTT. As protein: CASRLSGYTEAFF.

This clone appeared a single time. The chain employs TRBV29-1 and TRBJ1-1; no definite D call. The CDR3 sequence is 13 residues long. Trimming left V 6 bases short and J 1 base short, with 12 bases between. The germline V gene has CDR1 SQVTM and CDR2 ANQGSEA. CDR3 sequence: CSVLTDKNTEAFF. CDR3 nucleotides: TGCAGCGTGTTGACGGATAAGAACACTGAAGCTTTCTTT.

The V gene is TRBV19, the J gene TRBJ1-3, with TRBD1 matching over 7 bases. The J segment lost 4 bases and the V segment lost 5 bases, leaving 20 bases of the junction unmatched. The germline CDR1 and CDR2 sequences are LNHDA and SQIVND (reference sequence). The CDR3 spans 19 residues. Written as DNA, the CDR3 is TGTGCCAGTAGTCCCCACCAAGGCCGACAGGGAATGAGGGGAAACACCATATATTTT. It translates to CASSPHQGRQGMRGNTIYF.

The V call is TRBV10-3, the J call TRBJ2-5, with D hard to call. CDR3 length: 15 amino acids. The germline V gene encodes CDR1 ENHRY and CDR2 SYGVKD. Trimming cost V 6 bases and J 9 bases, with 23 bases left between them. CDR3 nucleotide sequence: TGTGCCATCAGCTACGAAGGACCCCTTTCTGGGGCCCAGTACTTC. Its translation: CAISYEGPLSGAQYF.

This sequence joins TRBV3-1 (or the pseudogene TRBV3-2) and TRBJ2-1; TRBD2 might be the D (5 bases). V was cut by 4 bases and J by 6 bases, with 10 bases left in between. This CDR3 has 13 amino acids. Germline loops: CDR1 LGHDT, CDR2 YNNKEL (reference sequence). The CDR3 here is CASSRDSANEQFF. CDR3 nucleotides: TGTGCCAGCAGCCGAGATAGCGCCAATGAGCAGTTCTTC.

The chain has TRBV18 and TRBJ1-5, with a possible D match to TRBD1 (6 bases). V was shortened by 6 bases and J by 3 bases, with 15 bases between the two germline ends. This CDR3 contains 15 residues. From germline, CDR1 is KGHSH and CDR2 LQKENI. CDR3 sequence (DNA): TGTGCCAGCTCGACTAAACAGGGAAACAATCAGCCCCAGCATTTT. It specifies CASSTKQGNNQPQHF.

This chain links TRBV27 with TRBJ1-2, with D possibly TRBD1 on 5 matching bases. CDR3 length: 13 amino acids. The germline CDR1 and CDR2 sequences are MNHEY and SMNVEV (reference sequence). V was shortened by 5 bases and J by 8 bases, with 15 bases between the two germline ends. CDR3: CASSGPGGEGYTF. The CDR3 coding sequence is TGTGCCAGCAGTGGACCGGGAGGGGAAGGCTACACCTTC.

The J gene is TRBJ2-1, the V gene TRBV5-8; D uncertain. Germline V CDR1 and CDR2: SGHTS, YDEGEE. V was trimmed by 3 bases and J by 0 bases, leaving 13 bases between them. The CDR3 contains 16 residues. CDR3 sequence (DNA): TGTGCCAGCAGCTGGTCCTTTAGCAGCTCCTACAATGAGCAGTTCTTC. This translates into CASSWSFSSSYNEQFF.

The count of this clone is one. The rearrangement links TRBV3-1 (or the pseudogene TRBV3-2) to TRBJ1-1; a possible D gene is TRBD1 (6 bases). The CDR3 contains 12 residues. V was cut by 2 bases and J by 8 bases, with 9 bases left in between. CDR1 LGHDT and CDR2 YNNKEL come from the germline V gene (reference sequence). The DNA of the CDR3 is TGTGCCAGCAGCCAAAAAGGGACAGAAGCTTTCTTT. The encoded protein is CASSQKGTEAFF.

This clone was seen only once. J is TRBJ1-2 and V is TRBV19; maybe TRBD1 (5 bases). The CDR3 extends over 10 amino acids. Germline values: CDR1 LNHDA, CDR2 SQIVND (reference sequence). Trimming stripped 6 bases from V and 6 bases from J, with 5 bases between. CDR3 nucleotides: TGTGCCAGTAGAGGGGATGGCTACACCTTC. This encodes CASRGDGYTF.

This rearrangement joins TRBV9 to TRBJ2-1; D might be TRBD1 or TRBD2, each matching 5 bases. This CDR3 comprises 15 residues. The V and J ends lost 0 bases and 2 bases respectively, with 9 bases between them. Per germline, CDR1 SGDLS and CDR2 YYNGEE. The CDR3 reads CASSVGRGAYNEQFF. The CDR3 DNA sequence: TGTGCCAGCAGCGTAGGGAGAGGGGCCTACAATGAGCAGTTCTTC.

V gene TRBV2 combines with J gene TRBJ2-1, with TRBD1 matching over 9 bases. Germline V CDR1 and CDR2: SNHLY, FYNNEI. J lost 7 bases, V lost 6 bases, and 13 bases had no gene match. This CDR3 region has 16 residues. CDR3 DNA: TGTGCCAGCAGCCTGGAGGGGACAGGGAGTGGGAATGAGCAGTTCTTC. As protein: CASSLEGTGSGNEQFF. Full variable domain (rest looked up from reference TRBV2 and TRBJ2-1): EPEVTQTPSHQVTQMGQEVILRCVPISNHLYFYWYRQILGQKVEFLVSFYNNEISEKSEIFDDQFSVERPDGSNFTLKIRSTKLEDSAMYFCASSLEGTGSGNEQFFGPGTRLTVL.

This chain's CDR3 is CASSSDYTEAFF. CDR3 DNA: TGTGCCAGCAGTTCGGATTATACTGAAGCTTTCTTT. V gene TRBV28 combines with J gene TRBJ1-1; D gene unclear. The V end lost 4 bases, the J end lost 5 bases, and 8 bases lay between the germline ends. The CDR3 spans 12 residues. Germline loops: CDR1 MDHEN, CDR2 SYDVKM.

The chain joins TRBV7-2 to TRBJ1-6; TRBD1 is a possible D gene (6 bases). Germline values: CDR1 SGHTA, CDR2 FQGNSA. CDR3 length: 15 residues. V lost 1 base and J lost 14, with 18 bases in between. The CDR3 here is CASSLGRQVERSLHF. CDR3 nucleotide sequence: TGTGCCAGCAGCTTAGGGAGACAGGTGGAAAGATCCCTCCACTTT.

The chain carries TRBV7-9 and TRBJ1-1; D is unresolved. The CDR3 has 14 amino acids. Germline CDR1 is SEHNR and CDR2 is FQNEAQ (reference sequence). Trimming stripped 0 bases from V and 0 bases from J, with 5 bases between. CDR3 sequence (DNA): TGTGCCAGCAGCTTAGCCTCAGTGAACACTGAAGCTTTCTTT. Its translation: CASSLASVNTEAFF.

This sequence joins TRBV7-9 and TRBJ1-3, with 10 bases lining up with TRBD1. The CDR3 consists of 15 residues. Germline CDR1 and CDR2: SEHNR and FQNEAQ (reference sequence). The ends lost 5 bases at V and 8 bases at J; junction bases unmatched: 9. This CDR3 reads CASSPSMGQGHTIYF. The CDR3 DNA reads as TGTGCCAGCAGCCCCTCGATGGGACAGGGGCACACCATATATTTT.

The chain has TRBV9 and TRBJ2-2; D call uncertain. The V gene lost 0 bases and the J gene lost 6 bases, with 12 bases spanning the gap. The length of the CDR3 is 15 residues. Germline loops: CDR1 SGDLS, CDR2 YYNGEE. This CDR3 reads CASSVATGKSGELFF. CDR3 sequence (DNA): TGTGCCAGCAGCGTAGCGACGGGCAAGTCCGGGGAGCTGTTTTTT.

The rearrangement links TRBV6-5 to TRBJ2-1, with D uncertain. The CDR3 extends over 14 amino acids. The germline CDR1 and CDR2 sequences are MNHEY and SVGAGI. Trimming stripped 8 bases from V and 1 base from J, with 12 bases between. CDR3 in amino acids: CASALGVSYNEQFF. CDR3 in DNA: TGTGCCAGCGCCCTTGGGGTATCCTACAATGAGCAGTTCTTC.

This chain links TRBV28 with TRBJ2-3, with D possibly being TRBD2 (5 bases). Trimming left V 6 bases short and J 4 bases short, with 20 bases between. Looked up from germline, CDR1 is MDHEN and CDR2 is SYDVKM. CDR3 size: 16 residues. The CDR3 spells CASSSPSWAGADTQYF. For the CDR3, the DNA is TGTGCCAGCAGCTCACCTTCCTGGGCCGGGGCAGATACGCAGTATTTT.

The chain links TRBV27 to TRBJ2-3; D gene ambiguous. Deletions cut 4 bases from V and 4 bases from J, with 9 bases between. This CDR3 has 13 amino acids. Germline CDR1 and CDR2: MNHEY and SMNVEV (reference sequence). CDR3 in DNA: TGTGCCAGCAGTTATCCCCGTTCAGATACGCAGTATTTT. This sequence encodes CASSYPRSDTQYF.

The V call is TRBV5-6, the J call TRBJ2-5; 9 nucleotides align to TRBD2. The CDR3 runs 13 residues. Trimming at V came to 5 bases and at J to 5 bases, leaving 4 bases not matched to a gene. Germline loops: CDR1 SGHDT, CDR2 YYEEEE. The CDR3 coding sequence is TGTGCCAGCAGACGGACTAGCGCCGAGACCCAGTACTTC. Translation gives CASRRTSAETQYF.

The chain has TRBV5-5 and TRBJ1-5; no firm D call. This CDR3 spans 15 amino acids. V was pared by 0 bases and J by 7 bases, with 14 bases between. CDR1 is SGHKS, CDR2 YYEKEE, per germline (reference sequence). The CDR3 coding sequence is TGTGCCAGCAGCTTGGGCCGGGCCCTCCAGCAGCCCCAGCATTTT. As protein: CASSLGRALQQPQHF.

V gene TRBV28 combines with J gene TRBJ1-5; D is unresolved. CDR3 length equals 14 residues. Germline CDR1 is MDHEN and CDR2 is SYDVKM. V lost 7 bases and J 5 bases, leaving 15 bases between the germline ends. CDR3 loop: CASIETPSDQPQHF. As DNA, the CDR3 is TGTGCCAGCATAGAGACACCCTCCGATCAGCCCCAGCATTTT.

CDR3: CASSVVGLLNTEAFF. Written as DNA, the CDR3 is TGTGCCAGCAGCGTAGTGGGACTGCTGAACACTGAAGCTTTCTTT. The J gene is TRBJ1-1, the V gene TRBV9; tentative D call: TRBD1 (5 bases). Per the germline V gene, CDR1 is SGDLS and CDR2 is YYNGEE. The CDR3 is made up of 15 amino acids. The V gene lost 0 bases and the J gene lost 0 bases, with 9 bases spanning the gap.